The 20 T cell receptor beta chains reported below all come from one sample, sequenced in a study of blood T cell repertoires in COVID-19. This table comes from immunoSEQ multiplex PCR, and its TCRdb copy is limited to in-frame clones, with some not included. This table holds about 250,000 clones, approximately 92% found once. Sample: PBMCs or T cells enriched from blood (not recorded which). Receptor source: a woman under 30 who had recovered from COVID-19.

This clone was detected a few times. CDR3 protein: CASSLRRGYTF. CDR3 nucleotide sequence: TGTGCCAGCAGTTTAAGGAGAGGCTACACCTTC. The V call is TRBV12-3 or TRBV12-4, the J call TRBJ1-2; D not certain. This CDR3 is built from 11 residues. V lost 2 bases and J lost 8, with 6 bases in between.

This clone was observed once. DNA for the CDR3: TGTGCCAGCAGCTTAGCCGAGGGAACCTACGAGCAGTACTTC. Protein: CASSLAEGTYEQYF. This chain links TRBV7-6 with TRBJ2-7; D is possibly TRBD2 (5 bases). Trimming took 0 bases from V and 2 from J, leaving 8 bases between them. Germline loops: CDR1 SGHVS, CDR2 FNYEAQ. The CDR3 length is 14 residues.

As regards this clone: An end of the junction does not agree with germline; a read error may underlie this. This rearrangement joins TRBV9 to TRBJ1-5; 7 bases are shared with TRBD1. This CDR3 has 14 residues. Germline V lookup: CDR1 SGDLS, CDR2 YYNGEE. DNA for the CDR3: TGTGCCAGCAGTGTAGGGGGCGGCAATCAGCCCCAGCATTTT. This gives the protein CASSVGGGNQPQHF.

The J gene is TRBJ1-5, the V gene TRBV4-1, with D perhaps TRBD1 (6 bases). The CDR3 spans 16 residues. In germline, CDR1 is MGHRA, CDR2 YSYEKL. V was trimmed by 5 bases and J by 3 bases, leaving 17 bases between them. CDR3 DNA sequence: TGCGCCAGCAGCAAGGGAACAGGGATAGTCAATCAGCCCCAGCATTTT. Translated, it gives CASSKGTGIVNQPQHF.

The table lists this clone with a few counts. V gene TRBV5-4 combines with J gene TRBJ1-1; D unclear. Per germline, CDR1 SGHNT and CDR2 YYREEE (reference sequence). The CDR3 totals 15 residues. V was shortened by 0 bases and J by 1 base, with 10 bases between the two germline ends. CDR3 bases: TGTGCCAGCAGCTTGGAACGGTATGGGAACACTGAAGCTTTCTTT. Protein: CASSLERYGNTEAFF.

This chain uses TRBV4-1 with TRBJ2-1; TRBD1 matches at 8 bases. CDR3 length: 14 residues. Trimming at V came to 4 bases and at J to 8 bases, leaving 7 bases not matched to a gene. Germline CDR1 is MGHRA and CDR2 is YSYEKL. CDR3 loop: CASSLRTGSDEQFF. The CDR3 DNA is TGCGCCAGCAGCCTCCGGACAGGGTCCGATGAGCAGTTCTTC.

CDR3 sequence: CASSFTGLAGGTGELFF. CDR3 nucleotides: TGTGCCAGCAGTTTCACAGGACTAGCGGGGGGCACCGGGGAGCTGTTTTTT. The chain uses TRBV2 and TRBJ2-2; TRBD2 agrees at 14 bases. J was trimmed by 4 bases and V by 5 bases; bases with no gene match: 6. This CDR3 region has 17 residues. The V gene's germline CDR1 is SNHLY and CDR2 FYNNEI.

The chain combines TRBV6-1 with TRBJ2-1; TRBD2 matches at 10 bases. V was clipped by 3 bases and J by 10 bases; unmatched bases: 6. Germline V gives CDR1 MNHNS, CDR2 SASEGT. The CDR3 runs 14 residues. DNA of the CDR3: TGTGCCAGCAGTGACGTAGTAGCGGGGGGAGAGCAGTTCTTC. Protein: CASSDVVAGGEQFF.

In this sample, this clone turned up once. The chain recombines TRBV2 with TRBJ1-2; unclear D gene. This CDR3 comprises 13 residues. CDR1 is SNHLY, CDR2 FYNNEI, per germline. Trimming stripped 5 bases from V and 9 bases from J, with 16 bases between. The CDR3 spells CASSSAPRVSYTF. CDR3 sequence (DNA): TGTGCCAGCAGTTCTGCCCCCCGAGTGAGCTACACCTTC.

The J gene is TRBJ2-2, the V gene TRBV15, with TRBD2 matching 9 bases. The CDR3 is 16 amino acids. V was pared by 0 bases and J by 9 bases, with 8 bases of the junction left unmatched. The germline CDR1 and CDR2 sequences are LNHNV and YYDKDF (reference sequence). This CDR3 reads CATSRDRGLAARELFF. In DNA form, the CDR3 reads TGTGCCACCAGCAGAGATAGGGGACTAGCTGCTCGGGAGCTGTTTTTT.

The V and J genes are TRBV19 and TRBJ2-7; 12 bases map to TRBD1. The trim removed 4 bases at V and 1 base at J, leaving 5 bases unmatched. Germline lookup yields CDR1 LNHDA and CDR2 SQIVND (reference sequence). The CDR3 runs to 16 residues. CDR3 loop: CASSTGTGGLSYEQYF. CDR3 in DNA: TGTGCCAGTAGTACTGGGACAGGGGGCCTTTCCTACGAGCAGTACTTC.

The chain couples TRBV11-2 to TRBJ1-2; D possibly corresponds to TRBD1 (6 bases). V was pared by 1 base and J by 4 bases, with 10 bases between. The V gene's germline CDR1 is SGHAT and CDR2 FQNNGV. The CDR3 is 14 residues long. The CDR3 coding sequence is TGTGCCAGCAGCTTAGTTAGGGGGTCCTATGGCTACACCTTC. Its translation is CASSLVRGSYGYTF.

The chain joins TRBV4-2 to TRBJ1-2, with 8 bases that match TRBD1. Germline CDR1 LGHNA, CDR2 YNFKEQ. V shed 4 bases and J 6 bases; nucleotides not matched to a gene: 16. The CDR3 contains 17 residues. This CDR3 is CASSPSTLQGGGDGYTF. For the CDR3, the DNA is TGTGCCAGCAGCCCGTCAACCCTACAGGGGGGGGGAGATGGCTACACCTTC.

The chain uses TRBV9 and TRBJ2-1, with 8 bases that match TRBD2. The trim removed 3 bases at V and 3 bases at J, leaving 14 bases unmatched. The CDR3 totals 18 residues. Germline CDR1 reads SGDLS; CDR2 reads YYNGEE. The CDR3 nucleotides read TGTGCCAGCAGCGCCCTCCAAGCGGGGGCCGGAATCTACAATGAGCAGTTCTTC. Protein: CASSALQAGAGIYNEQFF.

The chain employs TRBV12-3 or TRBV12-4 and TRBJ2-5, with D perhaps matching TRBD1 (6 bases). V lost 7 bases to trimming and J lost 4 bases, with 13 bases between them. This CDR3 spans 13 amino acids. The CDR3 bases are TGTGCCAGCAAACCAGGGGTTGCAGAGACCCAGTACTTC. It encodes CASKPGVAETQYF.

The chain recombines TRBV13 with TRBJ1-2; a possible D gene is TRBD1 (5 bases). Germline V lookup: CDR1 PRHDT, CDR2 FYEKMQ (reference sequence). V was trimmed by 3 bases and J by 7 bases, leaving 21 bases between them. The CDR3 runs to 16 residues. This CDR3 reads CASSFSGSRGSAGYTF. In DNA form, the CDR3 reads TGTGCCAGCAGCTTTTCCGGCTCTCGGGGGTCCGCTGGCTACACCTTC.

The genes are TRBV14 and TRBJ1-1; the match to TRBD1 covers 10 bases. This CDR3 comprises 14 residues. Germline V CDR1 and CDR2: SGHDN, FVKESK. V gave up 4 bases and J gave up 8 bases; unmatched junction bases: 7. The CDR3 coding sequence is TGTGCCAGCAGCCCCTTACGGACAGGGGGGGAAGCTTTCTTT. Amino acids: CASSPLRTGGEAFF.

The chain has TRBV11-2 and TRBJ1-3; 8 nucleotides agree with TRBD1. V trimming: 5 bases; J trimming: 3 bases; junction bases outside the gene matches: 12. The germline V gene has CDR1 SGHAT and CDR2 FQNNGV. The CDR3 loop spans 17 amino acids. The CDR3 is CASSGDFAGGDGNTIYF. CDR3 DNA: TGTGCCAGCAGCGGTGATTTTGCAGGGGGCGATGGAAACACCATATATTTT. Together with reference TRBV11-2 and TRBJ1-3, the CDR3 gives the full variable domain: EAGVAQSPRYKIIEKRQSVAFWCNPISGHATLYWYQQILGQGPKLLIQFQNNGVVDDSQLPKDRFSAERLKGVDSTLKIQPAKLEDSAVYLCASSGDFAGGDGNTIYFGEGSWLTVV.

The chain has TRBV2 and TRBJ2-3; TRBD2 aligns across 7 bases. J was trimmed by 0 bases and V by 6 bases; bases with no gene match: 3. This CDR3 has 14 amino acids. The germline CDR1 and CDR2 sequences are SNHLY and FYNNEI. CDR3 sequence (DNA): TGTGCCAGCAGAGCGGGACTGAGCACAGATACGCAGTATTTT. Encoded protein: CASRAGLSTDTQYF.

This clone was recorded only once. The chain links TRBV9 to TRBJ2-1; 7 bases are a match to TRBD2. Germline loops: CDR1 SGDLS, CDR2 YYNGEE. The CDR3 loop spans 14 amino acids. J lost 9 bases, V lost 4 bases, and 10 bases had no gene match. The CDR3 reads CASSISGSSSEQFF. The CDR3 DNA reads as TGTGCCAGCAGCATTAGCGGGTCCTCTAGTGAGCAGTTCTTC.